The 25 T cell receptor beta chains given below trace back to one sample, sequenced in a study of response to subunit inactivated influenza vaccine (dated by TCRdb to 2017 to 2018). Receptors were amplified or captured by RT-PCR. TCRdb names Illumina HiSeq 2500 as the instrument used. TCRdb's own reprocessing of the public reads used fastp at Q25 and MiXCR and kept productive beta chains. Each CDR3 protein gets just one entry, which takes the most common genes and DNA from the rows behind it. Present in this sample are 500,000 to 700,000 distinct CDR3 sequences, roughly 23% of which were seen just once. Together, the top ten hold 2.5% to 3.5% of the sample. The data also belong to a second study, concerning T cells expressing NK-cell markers. As the second publication notes: TCR beta cDNA libraries were made by 5'RACE template switching that added a universal primer site and unique molecular identifiers.

Sequenced material: CD4+ T cells sorted from PBMCs, taken roughly 13 days after vaccination. The receptors come from a man aged 50-60 years who received an inactivated influenza vaccine. Donor details come from another sample of the same person, matched by shared clones.

This CDR3 is CASSAGRFGTGGSFEQFF. As DNA, the CDR3 is TGTGCCAGCAGCGCGGGCCGTTTTGGGACAGGGGGCTCATTTGAGCAGTTCTTC. The rearrangement uses TRBV5-4 and TRBJ2-1; 12 bases line up with TRBD1. Germline values: CDR1 SGHNT, CDR2 YYREEE (reference sequence). The J segment lost 9 bases and the V segment lost 4 bases, leaving 17 bases of the junction unmatched. CDR3 length: 18 residues.

This rearrangement joins TRBV18 to TRBJ2-3, with D perhaps given as TRBD1 or TRBD2 (5 bases each). This CDR3 comprises 15 residues. Trimming removed 6 bases at V and 2 bases at J, with 15 bases between. In germline, CDR1 is KGHSH, CDR2 LQKENI. CDR3 DNA: TGTGCCAGCTCCTTCTTGAGGGGAGACACAGATACGCAGTATTTT. Translated, it gives CASSFLRGDTDTQYF.

This sequence joins TRBV29-1 and TRBJ2-7; tentative D call: TRBD2 (6 bases). V dropped 5 bases and J dropped 5 bases, with 16 bases sitting between them. The CDR3 has 13 amino acids. Germline CDR1 reads SQVTM; CDR2 reads ANQGSEA. The CDR3 sequence is CSVLRGSGHEQYF. In DNA form, the CDR3 reads TGCAGCGTTCTTCGGGGGAGTGGCCACGAGCAGTACTTC.

CDR3 sequence reads: CATSKREGSYNEQFF. The CDR3 DNA follows: TGTGCCACCAGCAAGCGGGAGGGCTCCTACAATGAGCAGTTCTTC. The V call is TRBV15, the J call TRBJ2-1, with 10 nucleotides matching TRBD2. Germline V gene sequence: CDR1 LNHNV, CDR2 YYDKDF (reference sequence). The V and J ends lost 4 bases and 0 bases, in that order; junction bases with no gene match: 0. This CDR3 has 15 amino acids.

This chain links TRBV7-6 with TRBJ2-3; weak D call: TRBD1 (6 bases). Germline lookup yields CDR1 SGHVS and CDR2 FNYEAQ. Trimming shortened V by 1 base and J by 2 bases, and 10 bases separated the two germline ends. The CDR3 loop spans 15 amino acids. In nucleotides, the CDR3 is TGTGCCAGCAGCTTAGAGTCGGGACACACAGATACGCAGTATTTT. The encoded protein is CASSLESGHTDTQYF.

The genes are TRBV6-1 and TRBJ1-3; weak D call: TRBD1 (6 bases). The germline V gene has CDR1 MNHNS and CDR2 SASEGT. The CDR3 totals 13 residues. Trimming left V 6 bases short and J 5 bases short, with 11 bases between. The CDR3, as DNA: TGTGCCAGCAGGGGGACAACCCGAAACACCATATATTTT. This sequence encodes CASRGTTRNTIYF.

The chain combines TRBV20-1 with TRBJ2-3, with TRBD2 identical over 7 bases. Trimming removed 3 bases from V and 3 bases from J; junction bases left unmatched: 12. CDR3 size: 16 residues. Per germline, CDR1 DFQATT and CDR2 SNEGSKA (reference sequence). CDR3: CSASGVLAGVTDTQYF. CDR3 DNA: TGCAGTGCTAGTGGGGTTTTGGCGGGAGTTACAGATACGCAGTATTTT.

There are a few counts of this clonotype. The rearrangement joins TRBV19 to TRBJ2-3, with TRBD1 identical over 7 bases. The CDR3 runs to 14 residues. V shed 4 bases, J shed 8 bases, and the junction held 9 bases outside the gene matches. Looked up from germline, CDR1 is LNHDA and CDR2 is SQIVND (reference sequence). The CDR3 nucleotides read TGTGCCAGTAGTAGCCAGGGACAGTTGGTTACGCAGTATTTT. It encodes CASSSQGQLVTQYF.

This chain uses TRBV12-3 or TRBV12-4 with TRBJ2-7, with 12 bases fitting TRBD2. Trimming cost V 6 bases and J 0 bases; bases outside gene matches: 6. The CDR3 is 16 amino acids. For the CDR3, the DNA is TGTGCCAGCAGAACGACTAGCGGGAGTATCTCCTACGAGCAGTACTTC. Translation: CASRTTSGSISYEQYF.

V gene TRBV20-1 combines with J gene TRBJ2-7, with TRBD2 matching 10 bases. CDR1 and CDR2 (germline): DFQATT, SNEGSKA (reference sequence). This CDR3 region has 14 residues. Trimming cost V 0 bases and J 3 bases; bases outside gene matches: 2. The CDR3 DNA reads as TGCAGTGCTAGAGAAGGGACTAGCGTCTACGAGCAGTACTTC. Translating it yields CSAREGTSVYEQYF.

In this sample, this clonotype turned up many times. V usage is TRBV3-1 and J usage is TRBJ2-2; D uncertain. The CDR3 length is 14 residues. Trimming left V 6 bases short and J 1 base short, with 9 bases between. CDR1 and CDR2 (germline): LGHDT, YNNKEL (reference sequence). The CDR3 DNA sequence: TGTGCCAGCAGGCCATGGGGGAACACCGGGGAGCTGTTTTTT. Translation: CASRPWGNTGELFF.

This clonotype was seen a handful of times. V and J are TRBV29-1 and TRBJ2-5, with D tentatively TRBD1 (6 bases). The CDR3 covers 13 residues. Trimming pared 6 bases from V and 2 bases from J, leaving 13 bases between. CDR1 is SQVTM and CDR2 is ANQGSEA in the germline V gene. CDR3 DNA: TGCAGCGTGAGCCGGGACAAACAAGAGACCCAGTACTTC. This gives the protein CSVSRDKQETQYF.

The chain uses TRBV6-4 and TRBJ1-1; D unclear. V lost 4 bases, J lost 4 bases, and 13 bases lay in between. The CDR3 is 14 amino acids. Germline V lookup: CDR1 MRHNA, CDR2 SNTAGT. CDR3 in DNA: TGTGCCAGCAGTGTATCAAACCAAGGCACTGAAGCTTTCTTT. It yields the protein CASSVSNQGTEAFF.

This clonotype was counted ten times or more. An end of the junction does not agree with germline; a read error may underlie this. This chain joins TRBV7-2 and TRBJ2-1, with 9 positions matching TRBD1. The CDR3 has 15 residues. Germline V gives CDR1 SGHTA, CDR2 FQGNSA. DNA for the CDR3: TGTGCCAGCAGTTTAGACAGGGGGGCCTACAATGAGCAGTTCTTC. Translating gives CASSLDRGAYNEQFF. The complete variable domain, with remaining parts taken from reference TRBV7-2 and TRBJ2-1, reads GAGVSQSPSNKVTEKGKDVELRCDPISGHTALYWYRQSLGQGLEFLIYFQGNSAPDKSGLPSDRFSAERTGGSVSTLTIQRTQQEDSAVYLCASSLDRGAYNEQFFGPGTRLTVL.

This clonotype has just a few counts. The chain has TRBV6-1 and TRBJ2-1, with 11 bases lining up with TRBD2. The J segment lost 4 bases and the V segment lost 6 bases, leaving 5 bases of the junction unmatched. Germline lookup yields CDR1 MNHNS and CDR2 SASEGT. CDR3 length: 15 residues. CDR3 sequence: CASRMTSGVYNEQFF. CDR3 DNA sequence: TGTGCCAGCAGAATGACTAGCGGGGTTTACAATGAGCAGTTCTTC.

This clonotype has more than one count but fewer than ten. This chain links TRBV20-1 with TRBJ1-2; no reliable D call. With 3 bases removed from V and 2 bases from J, the gap between germline ends came to 10 bases. The germline V gene has CDR1 DFQATT and CDR2 SNEGSKA (reference sequence). The CDR3 is made up of 13 amino acids. CDR3 sequence: CSARETVNYGYTF. For the CDR3, the DNA is TGCAGTGCTAGGGAGACGGTGAACTATGGCTACACCTTC.

This clonotype was counted between two and nine times. The rearrangement links TRBV19 to TRBJ1-2; 9 positions agree with TRBD1. Trimming took 5 bases from V and 5 from J; bases not matched to a gene: 6. Germline lookup yields CDR1 LNHDA and CDR2 SQIVND (reference sequence). The CDR3 runs 14 residues. The CDR3 sequence: CASSVQGALYGYTF. The DNA for the CDR3 is TGTGCCAGTAGTGTACAGGGGGCGCTTTATGGCTACACCTTC.

This clonotype was seen at least ten times. The chain has TRBV7-2 and TRBJ2-5, with 8 bases matching TRBD2. V lost 3 bases, J lost 2 bases, and 5 bases stayed unmatched. In germline, CDR1 is SGHTA, CDR2 FQGNSA. The CDR3 runs to 15 residues. CDR3 residues: CASSFRLAGQETQYF. CDR3 sequence (DNA): TGTGCCAGCAGCTTTAGATTAGCGGGGCAAGAGACCCAGTACTTC.

This clonotype was seen a handful of times. This chain connects TRBV5-1 to TRBJ2-7; possibly TRBD1 for D (6 bases). V lost 3 bases, J lost 4 bases, and 11 bases lay in between. CDR1 and CDR2 from the germline V gene are SGHRS and YFSETQ. The CDR3 contains 13 residues. The CDR3, as DNA: TGCGCCAGCAGCTCCGGACAGCTTTACGAGCAGTACTTC. Translated, it gives CASSSGQLYEQYF.

CDR3 region: CASSVGRIPYEQYF. For the CDR3, the DNA is TGTGCCAGCAGCGTAGGGCGGATTCCCTACGAGCAGTACTTC. V and J are TRBV9 and TRBJ2-7; D unclear. V was shortened by 0 bases and J by 2 bases, with 9 bases between the two germline ends. The CDR3 is made up of 14 amino acids. Germline V CDR1 and CDR2: SGDLS, YYNGEE.

J is TRBJ1-5 and V is TRBV12-3 or TRBV12-4, with D unclear. V lost 4 bases and J 5 bases, leaving 6 bases between the germline ends. This CDR3 comprises 12 residues. The CDR3 DNA follows: TGTGCCAGCAGTTGGAGGGATCAGCCCCAGCATTTT. Amino acids: CASSWRDQPQHF.

This clonotype was seen just once. The V and J genes are TRBV11-2 and TRBJ2-1, with D maybe TRBD2 (6 bases). V gave up 1 base and J gave up 6 bases, with 10 bases separating them. CDR1 and CDR2 (germline): SGHAT, FQNNGV. The CDR3 length is 14 residues. CDR3 sequence: CASSLARGSNEQFF. The CDR3 DNA is TGTGCCAGCAGCTTAGCTCGGGGGAGCAATGAGCAGTTCTTC.

The chain uses TRBV12-3 or TRBV12-4 and TRBJ2-7, with 7 bases matching TRBD1. V gave up 3 bases and J gave up 2 bases; unmatched junction bases: 4. This CDR3 region has 14 residues. CDR3: CASSFFQGAYEQYF. The CDR3 DNA follows: TGTGCCAGCAGTTTTTTCCAGGGGGCCTACGAGCAGTACTTC.

This chain joins TRBV20-1 and TRBJ2-7; no reliable D call. In germline, CDR1 is DFQATT, CDR2 SNEGSKA (reference sequence). CDR3 length: 13 residues. Trimming removed 0 bases from V and 0 bases from J, with 6 bases in between. For the CDR3, the DNA is TGCAGTGCTAGAGACAGACACTCCTACGAGCAGTACTTC. It codes for CSARDRHSYEQYF.

In this sample, this clonotype turned up a few times. The genes are TRBV7-3 and TRBJ2-1; possibly TRBD2 for D (7 bases). The CDR3 is 16 amino acids. Trimming shortened V by 1 base and J by 1 base, and 11 bases separated the two germline ends. In germline, CDR1 is SGHTA, CDR2 FQGTGA. CDR3 sequence reads: CASSLRGGASYNEQFF. The CDR3 nucleotides are TGTGCCAGCAGCTTAAGGGGGGGCGCTTCCTACAATGAGCAGTTCTTC.